Presented here are 27 T cell receptor beta chains from one specimen sequenced in a study of blood T cell repertoires in COVID-19. Clones were read by immunoSEQ multiplex PCR, and TCRdb kept only the in-frame ones, dropping some. This sample has approximately 180,000 clones, with more than 70% found just once. Sequenced: peripheral blood. These receptors were taken from an older person with COVID-19, enrolled during active disease.

The V gene is TRBV6-5, the J gene TRBJ2-2; 7 bases fit TRBD2. The CDR3 is 14 residues long. Germline V gene lookup returns CDR1 MNHEY and CDR2 SVGAGI. V gave up 6 bases and J gave up 1 base; unmatched junction bases: 2. CDR3 loop: CASRTGGNTGELFF. The CDR3 nucleotides are TGTGCCAGCAGAACGGGGGGGAACACCGGGGAGCTGTTTTTT.

The V call is TRBV27, the J call TRBJ2-2, with TRBD2 matching 14 bases. Germline assignment: CDR1 MNHEY and CDR2 SMNVEV (reference sequence). V was pared by 0 bases and J by 6 bases, with 9 bases of the junction left unmatched. This CDR3 region has 19 residues. Here the CDR3 DNA reads TGTGCCAGCAGTTTATCTCGACTAGCGGGGGGGCTATTCTCCGGGGAGCTGTTTTTT. Translating it yields CASSLSRLAGGLFSGELFF.

The chain recombines TRBV20-1 with TRBJ2-1, with TRBD2 matching 11 bases. From germline, CDR1 is DFQATT and CDR2 SNEGSKA (reference sequence). The CDR3 consists of 15 residues. After removal of 3 bases from V and 7 bases from J, the junction contained 8 bases not matched to a gene. The CDR3 here is CSASRPGTSGNEQFF. CDR3 bases: TGCAGTGCTAGTCGACCCGGGACTAGCGGTAATGAGCAGTTCTTC.

This rearrangement joins TRBV3-1 (or the pseudogene TRBV3-2) to TRBJ2-1; TRBD2 matches at 14 bases. With V trimmed by 3 bases and J by 6 bases, 1 base remained unmatched. The CDR3 has 15 residues. Germline V gene lookup returns CDR1 LGHDT and CDR2 YNNKEL (reference sequence). Written as DNA, the CDR3 is TGTGCCAGCAGCCACGGACTAGCGGGGGGCAATGAGCAGTTCTTC. Encoded protein: CASSHGLAGGNEQFF.

The table lists this clone with a count of one. The chain uses TRBV5-6 and TRBJ1-2; TRBD1 is a possible D gene (5 bases). CDR3 size: 13 residues. The V gene lost 10 bases and the J gene lost 8 bases, with 21 bases spanning the gap. Per germline, CDR1 SGHDT and CDR2 YYEEEE. This CDR3 is CASSNRGVGGYTF. The DNA of the CDR3 is TGTGCCTCGTCCAACCGGGGGGTAGGCGGCTACACCTTC.

The chain recombines TRBV28 with TRBJ2-6, with TRBD1 as a possible D gene (6 bases). V lost 5 bases and J lost 2, with 10 bases in between. CDR3 size: 15 residues. Germline V gene lookup returns CDR1 MDHEN and CDR2 SYDVKM. CDR3 sequence reads: CASSGGLAGANVLTF. CDR3 in DNA: TGTGCCAGCAGTGGGGGCCTCGCTGGGGCCAACGTCCTGACTTTC.

V gene TRBV7-2 combines with J gene TRBJ2-3, with TRBD2 identical over 8 bases. The CDR3 runs 16 residues. Germline V gene lookup returns CDR1 SGHTA and CDR2 FQGNSA. V was clipped by 4 bases and J by 1 base; unmatched bases: 7. CDR3 sequence (DNA): TGTGCCAGCAGCTGGGGAGCGGGAGAGGGCACAGATACGCAGTATTTT. It is translated as CASSWGAGEGTDTQYF.

The chain recombines TRBV7-2 with TRBJ1-4; TRBD1 matches at 11 bases. Germline V gene data show CDR1 as SGHTA and CDR2 as FQGNSA. The V gene end was trimmed by 4 bases and the J gene end by 0 bases; junction bases not matched to a gene: 10. The CDR3 totals 19 residues. The CDR3 spells CASSSGTGGIFPTNEKLFF. CDR3 nucleotide sequence: TGTGCCAGCAGCTCCGGGACAGGGGGAATCTTCCCAACTAATGAAAAACTGTTTTTT.

This chain links TRBV19 with TRBJ2-2; 7 bases are a match to TRBD1. The J segment lost 4 bases and the V segment lost 0 bases, leaving 8 bases of the junction unmatched. The CDR3 consists of 17 residues. Germline assignment: CDR1 LNHDA and CDR2 SQIVND (reference sequence). The CDR3 nucleotides are TGTGCCAGTAGTATAGATAAAGGGGGCGCGGGCACCGGGGAGCTGTTTTTT. It specifies CASSIDKGGAGTGELFF.

Here the CDR3 reads CASKSRLAGAVDTQYF. CDR3 sequence (DNA): TGCGCCAGCAAGTCTAGACTAGCGGGAGCAGTAGATACGCAGTATTTT. This chain uses TRBV5-1 with TRBJ2-3; 12 bases agree with TRBD2. The germline V gene encodes CDR1 SGHRS and CDR2 YFSETQ. The CDR3 loop spans 16 amino acids. The junction had 10 bases not matched to a gene; V was cut back by 6 bases and J by 5 bases.

V usage is TRBV4-1 and J usage is TRBJ1-1; 7 bases are a match to TRBD1. Germline CDR1 MGHRA, CDR2 YSYEKL. J was trimmed by 1 base and V by 1 base; bases with no gene match: 3. CDR3 length: 15 amino acids. DNA for the CDR3: TGCGCCAGCAGCCAAGTGGGGACAGCGAACACTGAAGCTTTCTTT. This encodes CASSQVGTANTEAFF.

The chain links TRBV5-1 to TRBJ2-5; no reliable D call. V lost 4 bases and J lost 0, with 4 bases in between. The CDR3 has 12 amino acids. The germline V gene has CDR1 SGHRS and CDR2 YFSETQ. The DNA of the CDR3 is TGCGCCAGCAGCCAGAACCAAGAGACCCAGTACTTC. It codes for CASSQNQETQYF. The full variable domain, with the rest looked up from reference TRBV5-1 and TRBJ2-5, is KAGVTQTPRYLIKTRGQQVTLSCSPISGHRSVSWYQQTPGQGLQFLFEYFSETQRNKGNFPGRFSGRQFSNSRSEMNVSTLELGDSALYLCASSQNQETQYFGPGTRLLVL.

This clone showed up just once. CDR3: CASSSGQGNEKLFF. Here the CDR3 DNA reads TGTGCCAGCAGCTCCGGACAGGGTAATGAAAAACTGTTTTTT. The rearrangement links TRBV7-9 to TRBJ1-4; 8 bases agree with TRBD1. The CDR3 is 14 residues long. V gave up 4 bases and J gave up 4 bases; unmatched junction bases: 2. Per the germline V gene, CDR1 is SEHNR and CDR2 is FQNEAQ (reference sequence).

The genes are TRBV7-2 and TRBJ2-7, with D perhaps TRBD1 (5 bases). In germline, CDR1 is SGHTA, CDR2 FQGNSA. CDR3 length: 14 residues. V shed 6 bases and J shed 0 bases, with 12 bases lying between them. CDR3 nucleotide sequence: TGTGCCAGCAGTTATGACAGACGCTCCTACGAGCAGTACTTC. Residues: CASSYDRRSYEQYF. The whole variable domain, filled in from reference TRBV7-2 and TRBJ2-7, reads GAGVSQSPSNKVTEKGKDVELRCDPISGHTALYWYRQSLGQGLEFLIYFQGNSAPDKSGLPSDRFSAERTGGSVSTLTIQRTQQEDSAVYLCASSYDRRSYEQYFGPGTRLTVT.

V usage is TRBV7-2 and J usage is TRBJ2-7, with 7 bases matching TRBD1. The CDR3 length is 15 residues. V lost 5 bases and J lost 0; bases outside the gene matches: 7. From germline, CDR1 is SGHTA and CDR2 FQGNSA. For the CDR3, the DNA is TGTGCCAGCAGCCTAACAGGGGTCCCCTCCTACGAGCAGTACTTC. It codes for CASSLTGVPSYEQYF.

The chain combines TRBV14 with TRBJ2-1; D gene uncertain. Germline lookup yields CDR1 SGHDN and CDR2 FVKESK. CDR3 length: 15 residues. V was pared by 0 bases and J by 0 bases, with 6 bases between. CDR3 amino acids: CASSQDYSSYNEQFF. DNA for the CDR3: TGTGCCAGCAGCCAAGACTACTCCTCCTACAATGAGCAGTTCTTC.

V is TRBV6-5 and J is TRBJ1-6, with D uncertain. The CDR3 runs 16 residues. Germline V gene data show CDR1 as MNHEY and CDR2 as SVGAGI. V was trimmed by 2 bases and J by 0 bases, leaving 8 bases between them. CDR3 region: CASSYRRSSYNSPLHF. As DNA, the CDR3 is TGTGCCAGCAGTTACCGGCGGAGCTCCTATAATTCACCCCTCCACTTT.

The chain has TRBV20-1 and TRBJ1-2, with D unresolved. Deletions cut 5 bases from V and 8 bases from J, with 9 bases between. The CDR3 has 10 residues. Germline CDR1 and CDR2: DFQATT and SNEGSKA (reference sequence). CDR3 DNA: TGCAGTGCTGTGCCGGAGGGCTACACCTTC. It specifies CSAVPEGYTF.

The chain uses TRBV6-2 or TRBV6-3 and TRBJ1-1, with 8 positions matching TRBD1. J was trimmed by 4 bases and V by 0 bases; bases with no gene match: 10. Germline CDR1 reads MNHEY; CDR2 reads SVGEGT. The CDR3 covers 17 residues. The CDR3 loop is CASSYSSQGTGGTEAFF. The CDR3 region has the DNA TGTGCCAGCAGTTACTCTTCCCAAGGGACAGGTGGCACTGAAGCTTTCTTT.

This rearrangement joins TRBV24-1 to TRBJ1-1, with no clear D. The CDR3 is made up of 16 amino acids. Trimming removed 11 bases from V and 0 bases from J, with 21 bases in between. Germline CDR1 KGHDR, CDR2 SFDVKD. The CDR3 coding sequence is TGTGCCATCCTTGGGGTCGAGAGCGGAATGAACACTGAAGCTTTCTTT. Translation: CAILGVESGMNTEAFF.

The rearrangement links TRBV19 to TRBJ2-1; D gene unclear. The CDR3 totals 14 residues. The germline V gene encodes CDR1 LNHDA and CDR2 SQIVND (reference sequence). The V gene lost 1 base and the J gene lost 6 bases, with 10 bases spanning the gap. The CDR3, as DNA: TGTGCCAGTAGTATAGCCGCCCTGCGCAATGAGCAGTTCTTC. Protein sequence: CASSIAALRNEQFF.

The chain combines TRBV11-2 with TRBJ1-4; D unclear. The CDR3 sequence is 18 residues long. CDR1 is SGHAT and CDR2 is FQNNGV in the germline V gene. V lost 5 bases, J lost 0 bases, and 19 bases lay in between. The DNA for the CDR3 is TGTGCCAGCAGCGCTAGGAGTAGCCAGTTCGCAACTAATGAAAAACTGTTTTTT. Its translation: CASSARSSQFATNEKLFF.

The DNA of the CDR3 is TGTGCCAGCAGCTCACCAGGTCCCAATGAGCAGTTCTTC. It yields the protein CASSSPGPNEQFF. The chain has TRBV5-6 and TRBJ2-1; D ambiguous. Per the germline V gene, CDR1 is SGHDT and CDR2 is YYEEEE. The V end lost 3 bases, the J end lost 6 bases, and 10 bases lay between the germline ends. This CDR3 has 13 amino acids.

CDR3 residues: CASSLAPSMNTGELFF. The CDR3 DNA reads as TGCGCCAGCAGCCTGGCCCCTAGCATGAACACCGGGGAGCTGTTTTTT. The chain links TRBV5-1 to TRBJ2-2; tentative D call: TRBD2 (5 bases). The CDR3 consists of 16 residues. Trimming pared 4 bases from V and 1 base from J, leaving 14 bases between. Germline V gene data show CDR1 as SGHRS and CDR2 as YFSETQ.

The chain employs TRBV3-1 (or the pseudogene TRBV3-2) and TRBJ1-5; the D is unclear. The CDR3 is made up of 13 amino acids. With 2 bases removed from V and 5 bases from J, the gap between germline ends came to 7 bases. Germline V gives CDR1 LGHDT, CDR2 YNNKEL (reference sequence). In DNA form, the CDR3 reads TGTGCCAGCAGCCAATCAGTTGATCAGCCCCAGCATTTT. It is translated as CASSQSVDQPQHF.

The J gene is TRBJ1-4, the V gene TRBV15, with D perhaps TRBD1 (6 bases). Germline lookup yields CDR1 LNHNV and CDR2 YYDKDF (reference sequence). This CDR3 is 15 amino acids long. The V end lost 0 bases, the J end lost 3 bases, and 8 bases lay between the germline ends. The CDR3 here is CATSRDQGPNEKLFF. The CDR3 DNA reads as TGTGCCACCAGCAGAGATCAGGGGCCTAATGAAAAACTGTTTTTT.

The gene calls are TRBV2 and TRBJ2-2, with D uncertain. The germline CDR1 and CDR2 sequences are SNHLY and FYNNEI. V lost 6 bases to trimming and J lost 0 bases, with 8 bases between them. This CDR3 spans 14 amino acids. CDR3 region: CASRREPNTGELFF. The CDR3 coding sequence is TGTGCCAGCAGGCGAGAGCCGAACACCGGGGAGCTGTTTTTT. The variable domain in full, with the rest retrieved from reference TRBV2 and TRBJ2-2, is EPEVTQTPSHQVTQMGQEVILRCVPISNHLYFYWYRQILGQKVEFLVSFYNNEISEKSEIFDDQFSVERPDGSNFTLKIRSTKLEDSAMYFCASRREPNTGELFFGEGSRLTVL.